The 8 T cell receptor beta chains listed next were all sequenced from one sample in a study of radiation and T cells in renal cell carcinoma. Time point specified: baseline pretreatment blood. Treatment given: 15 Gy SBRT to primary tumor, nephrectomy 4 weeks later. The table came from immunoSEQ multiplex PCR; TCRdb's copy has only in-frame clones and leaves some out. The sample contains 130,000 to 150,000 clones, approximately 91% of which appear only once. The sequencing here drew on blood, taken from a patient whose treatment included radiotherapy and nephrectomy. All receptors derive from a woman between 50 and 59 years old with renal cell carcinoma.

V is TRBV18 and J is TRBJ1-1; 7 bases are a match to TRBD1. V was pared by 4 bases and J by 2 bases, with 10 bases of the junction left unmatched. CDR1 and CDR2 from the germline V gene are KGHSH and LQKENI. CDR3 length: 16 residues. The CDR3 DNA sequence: TGTGCCAGCTCACGTCCGCGACAGGGTATAAACACTGAAGCTTTCTTT. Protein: CASSRPRQGINTEAFF.

The chain's CDR3 is CASSLDVPNYGYTF. The CDR3 bases are TGTGCCAGCAGCTTAGACGTCCCTAACTATGGCTACACCTTC. The chain has TRBV7-9 and TRBJ1-2; D gene uncertain. V dropped 1 base and J dropped 0 bases, with 6 bases sitting between them. Per germline, CDR1 SEHNR and CDR2 FQNEAQ (reference sequence). CDR3 length: 14 residues.

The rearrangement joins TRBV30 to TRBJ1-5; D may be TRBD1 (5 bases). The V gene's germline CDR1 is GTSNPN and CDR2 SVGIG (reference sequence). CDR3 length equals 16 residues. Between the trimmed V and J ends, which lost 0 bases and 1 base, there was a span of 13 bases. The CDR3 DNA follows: TGTGCCTGGAGTGTACCCGGGACCGCGAGCAATCAGCCCCAGCATTTT. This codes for CAWSVPGTASNQPQHF.

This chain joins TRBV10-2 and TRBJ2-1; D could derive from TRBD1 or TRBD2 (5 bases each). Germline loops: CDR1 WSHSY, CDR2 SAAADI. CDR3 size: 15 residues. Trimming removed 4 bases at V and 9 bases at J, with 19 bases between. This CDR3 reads CASSVTSGRAAEQFF. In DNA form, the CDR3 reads TGCGCCAGCAGTGTAACGTCGGGGCGGGCGGCTGAGCAGTTCTTC.

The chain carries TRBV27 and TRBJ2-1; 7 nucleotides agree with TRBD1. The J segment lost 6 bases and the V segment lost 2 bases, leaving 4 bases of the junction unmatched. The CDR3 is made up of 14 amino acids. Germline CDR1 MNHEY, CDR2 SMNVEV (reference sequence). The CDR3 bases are TGTGCCAGCAGTTTAATCGACAGGGCCAATGAGCAGTTCTTC. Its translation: CASSLIDRANEQFF.

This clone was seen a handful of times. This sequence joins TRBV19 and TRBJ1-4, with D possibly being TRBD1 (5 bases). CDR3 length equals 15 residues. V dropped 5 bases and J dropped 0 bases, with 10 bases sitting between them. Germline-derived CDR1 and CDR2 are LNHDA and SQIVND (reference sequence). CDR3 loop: CASSAQGATNEKLFF. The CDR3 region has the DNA TGTGCCAGTAGTGCGCAGGGAGCAACTAATGAAAAACTGTTTTTT.

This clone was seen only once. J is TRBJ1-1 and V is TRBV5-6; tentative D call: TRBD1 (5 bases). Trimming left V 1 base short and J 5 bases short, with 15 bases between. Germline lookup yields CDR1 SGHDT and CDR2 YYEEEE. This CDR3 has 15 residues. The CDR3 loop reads CASSLYARVTTEAFF. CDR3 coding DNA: TGTGCCAGCAGCTTGTATGCCAGGGTCACGACTGAAGCTTTCTTT.

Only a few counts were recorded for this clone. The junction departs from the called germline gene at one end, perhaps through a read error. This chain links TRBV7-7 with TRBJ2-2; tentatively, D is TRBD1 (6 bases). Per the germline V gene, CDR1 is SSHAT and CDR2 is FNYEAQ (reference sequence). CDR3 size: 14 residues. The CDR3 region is CASSRDMKTGELFF. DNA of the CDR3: TGTGCTAGCAGCCGGGACATGAAGACCGGGGAGCTGTTTTTT.